Here is one TCR beta chain with its context. The germline V gene encodes CDR1 KGHSH and CDR2 LQKENI. The CDR3 loop spans 14 amino acids. V was shortened by 3 bases and J by 4 bases, with 9 bases between the two germline ends. This sample is part of a study of cytomegalovirus exposure and HLA in healthy donors. With 60 Vbeta and 13 Jbeta primers, the PCR was carried out. The data were produced by immunoSEQ multiplex PCR, yet TCRdb's version contains in-frame clones alone and is incomplete. The repertoire holds under 200,000 clones, with approximately 76% as singletons. This chain uses TRBV18 with TRBJ2-2; D perhaps matches TRBD2 (6 bases). The sequence was collected from a woman aged 18-29 years in good health and CMV-seropositive. Sequenced input: PBMCs. The CDR3 DNA is TGTGCCAGCTCACCGGCCGGGGGCACCGGGGAGCTGTTTTTT. This translates into CASSPAGGTGELFF.